This TCR beta chain comes out of a study of blood T cell repertoires in COVID-19. Study details: The United States, Italy and Spain provided the acute and convalescent COVID-19 samples. T cells, B-cell-depleted T cells, or PBMCs supplied cDNA or gDNA.

In the authors' workflow: Amplification from reference gene primers served as the basis for estimated nucleated cell counts. Libraries were prepared by immunoSEQ multiplex PCR; TCRdb keeps only in-frame clonotypes and omits some of them. That table is the source of V, J and clone size, and D and trimming were worked out from the DNA. The sample holds some 26,000 clones, about two thirds seen once. This TCR was sampled from a woman aged 80 or older with acute or convalescent COVID-19. The sample taken for sequencing was peripheral blood.

The CDR3 DNA reads TGTGCCAGCAGTTACCGGGACTCTGGTCTTGGCGAGCAGTACTTC. It encodes CASSYRDSGLGEQYF. The V call is TRBV6-2 or TRBV6-3, the J call TRBJ2-7, with a tentative D call TRBD2 (6 bases). The CDR3 contains 15 residues. Germline loops: CDR1 MNHEY, CDR2 SVGEGT. V dropped 2 bases and J dropped 6 bases, with 17 bases sitting between them.